Listed below are T cell receptor beta chains from one sample, sequenced in a study of cytomegalovirus exposure and HLA in healthy donors. Assay: immunoSEQ multiplex PCR; the TCRdb copy retains only in-frame clones and omits some. The sample contains about 150,000 clones, approximately 82% of which appear only once. The sequenced sample consisted of PBMCs. The receptors were gathered from a man aged 25-45 years in good health and CMV-seropositive. Each CDR3 is given with its conserved first and last residue. A D gene is named only where the DNA matches it firmly. Not all rows give a size; the values are once, few, many and, for expanded clones, a class.

size	V	D	J	DNA	CDR3
.	TRBV10-3	TRBD1	TRBJ2-7	TGTGCCATCAGCGCACTTGGGACAGGCGTGCCCTACGAGCAGTACTTC	CAISALGTGVPYEQYF
.	TRBV11-2	TRBD2	TRBJ2-7	TGTGCCAGCAGCTTAGACGTGGCGGGAGTGGGTAACGAGCAGTACTTC	CASSLDVAGVGNEQYF
.	TRBV2	.	TRBJ1-1	TGTGCCAGCAGTGCCCGGCGGGAGATGGCTGAAGCTTTCTTT	CASSARREMAEAFF
.	TRBV4-1	TRBD1	TRBJ2-1	TGCGCCAGCAGCCAGGACAGGGGGGGCATTTACAATGAGCAGTTCTTC	CASSQDRGGIYNEQFF
few	TRBV2	TRBD1	TRBJ2-7	TGTGCCAGCAGTGCCGAGGGACAGGGTTTCTACGAGCAGTACTTC	CASSAEGQGFYEQYF
.	TRBV2	.	TRBJ1-2	TGTGCCAGCAGTGTAATTTTGGTGTCGGGGGATGGCTACACCTTC	CASSVILVSGDGYTF
.	TRBV5-1	TRBD2	TRBJ2-5	TGCGCCAGCAGCCTGGGGGCAGGGGATCTAGCGGGGGTAAAAGAGACCCAGTACTTC	CASSLGAGDLAGVKETQYF
.	TRBV27	.	TRBJ2-3	TGTGCCAGCAGTTTAGGCAGGGGTGTTACTAGCACAGATACGCAGTATTTT	CASSLGRGVTSTDTQYF
.	TRBV7-3	TRBD1	TRBJ1-2	TGTGCCAGCAGCCGCGGGACAGGGAATCGTGGCTACACCTTC	CASSRGTGNRGYTF
.	TRBV2	.	TRBJ2-1	TGTGCCAGCAGACGGCTAGCAGCCTACAATGAGCAGTTCTTC	CASRRLAAYNEQFF
medium-sized	TRBV15	.	TRBJ1-1	TGTGCCACCAGCAGAGGGGAAGGGGGAGAGGACACTGAAGCTTTCTTT	CATSRGEGGEDTEAFF
once	TRBV5-1	.	TRBJ1-1	TGCGCCAGCAGCTTGGGAGGACGGGATGCTGAAGCTTTCTTT	CASSLGGRDAEAFF
.	TRBV6-5	TRBD1	TRBJ2-2	TGTGCCAGCCGCCTCGTAGGGGGCTACGGGGAGCTGTTTTTT	CASRLVGGYGELFF
.	TRBV6-6	TRBD1	TRBJ2-5	TGTGCCAGCAGACCCGGACAGGGGAGAGAGACCCAGTACTTC	CASRPGQGRETQYF
few	TRBV5-1	TRBD2	TRBJ2-7	TGCGCCAGCACCATAGCGGGAGCCTCCTACGAGCAGTACTTC	CASTIAGASYEQYF
once	TRBV2	.	TRBJ2-5	TGTGCCAGCAGTGACCGAGAGACCCAGTACTTC	CASSDRETQYF
.	TRBV5-1	TRBD2	TRBJ2-7	TGCGCCAGCAGCCAGGGACTATCGGACTACGAGCAGTACTTC	CASSQGLSDYEQYF
.	TRBV7-4	TRBD1	TRBJ2-3	TGTGCCAGCAGCCATACAGGGGAGGATACGCAGTATTTT	CASSHTGEDTQYF
.	TRBV7-3	TRBD2	TRBJ2-1	TGTGCCAGCAGCTCCGGGACTAGCGGGGCCAATGAGCAGTTCTTC	CASSSGTSGANEQFF
.	TRBV19	TRBD2	TRBJ2-5	TGTGCCAGTAGGCTAGCGGGAGGAGAGACCCAGTACTTC	CASRLAGGETQYF
few	TRBV4-2	.	TRBJ2-4	TGTGCCAGCAGCCAAGAGAGGGTCGGGACCAAAAACATTCAGTACTTC	CASSQERVGTKNIQYF
.	TRBV7-6	.	TRBJ2-7	TGTGCCAGCAGCTTAGCTGCACTAGCAACCTACGAGCAGTACTTC	CASSLAALATYEQYF
.	TRBV6-6	TRBD1	TRBJ1-4	TGTGCCAGCAGTTACGGAGGGACAGTATTAGAAAAACTGTTTTTT	CASSYGGTVLEKLFF
.	TRBV6-5	TRBD1	TRBJ1-1	TGTGCCAGCGGACAGGTGAACACTGAAGCTTTCTTT	CASGQVNTEAFF
.	TRBV28	TRBD1	TRBJ1-1	TGTGCCAGCAGTTCAATTGACAGGGGGGGAACTGAAGCTTTCTTT	CASSSIDRGGTEAFF
.	TRBV1	.	TRBJ1-2	TGCACCAGCAGCCTCCGAACCGGACAGGGATTTGATGGCTACACCTTC	CTSSLRTGQGFDGYTF
.	TRBV7-2	.	TRBJ1-5	TGTGCCAGCAGCTCGCCCGGGGGGCATCAGCCCCAGCATTTT	CASSSPGGHQPQHF
.	TRBV4-1	.	TRBJ2-3	TGCGCCAGCAGCCAAGATCCAGGCAGAAGCACAGATACGCAGTATTTT	CASSQDPGRSTDTQYF
once	TRBV4-1	.	TRBJ2-7	TGCGCCAGCAGCCAACACCTCCGGGGAGCGGCCTACGAGCAGTACTTC	CASSQHLRGAAYEQYF
.	TRBV10-3	.	TRBJ1-2	TGTGCCATCAGTGTTCGACAGGACTTTAACTATGGCTACACCTTC	CAISVRQDFNYGYTF
.	TRBV25-1	.	TRBJ1-2	TGTGCCAGCAGTGAATTATTAACAGGAGATGGCTACACCTTC	CASSELLTGDGYTF
.	TRBV6-5	.	TRBJ1-1	TGTGCCAGCAGTTCCAAGCCGAACACTGAAGCTTTCTTT	CASSSKPNTEAFF
.	TRBV2	.	TRBJ2-5	TGTGCCAGCAGTGAAGCCCGACTAGTAGGGGAAGAGACCCAGTACTTC	CASSEARLVGEETQYF
.	TRBV6-5	.	TRBJ1-6	TGTGCCAGCAGTTACTCGAGGCGTTCACCCCTCCACTTT	CASSYSRRSPLHF
.	TRBV6-1	.	TRBJ1-4	TGTGCCAGCAGTGGGGCGCGGAGGGGACGTGAAAAACTGTTTTTT	CASSGARRGREKLFF
.	TRBV27	.	TRBJ2-6	TGTGCCAGCAGTTCTCCCCGCTCTGGGGCCAACGTCCTGACTTTC	CASSSPRSGANVLTF
.	TRBV7-2	TRBD2	TRBJ2-7	TGTGCCAGCAGCAACAAGGGACTAGCGGGGGGGAAGGGCGAGCAGTACTTC	CASSNKGLAGGKGEQYF
.	TRBV7-8	TRBD1	TRBJ1-1	TGTGCCAGCAGCTTAGGACAGGGACATACTGAAGCTTTCTTT	CASSLGQGHTEAFF
.	TRBV9	.	TRBJ2-7	TGTGCCAGCAGCGCAGGACCCGGGACATGGGCCTCCTACGAGCAGTACTTC	CASSAGPGTWASYEQYF
once	TRBV28	TRBD1	TRBJ1-5	TGTGCCAGCAGTTTTAGGGTCCCGGACAGGGAGAATCAGCCCCAGCATTTT	CASSFRVPDRENQPQHF
.	TRBV5-4	.	TRBJ1-1	TGTGCCAGCAGCGGCAATTGGGCCTCGAGCACTGAAGCTTTCTTT	CASSGNWASSTEAFF
.	TRBV5-1	.	TRBJ2-1	TGCGCCAGCAGACCGCCCAAGCAGGGCAATGAGCAGTTCTTC	CASRPPKQGNEQFF
.	TRBV25-1	.	TRBJ2-6	TGTGCCAGCACCGCAGGGTCTGGGGCCAACGTCCTGACTTTC	CASTAGSGANVLTF
.	TRBV5-1	.	TRBJ1-1	TGCGCCAGCAGCTTAGGACGGGAGAACACTGAAGCTTTCTTT	CASSLGRENTEAFF
.	TRBV11-2	.	TRBJ2-2	TGTGCCAGCAGCTTAGAGGCCATGGGCCCCACGGTCGCCGGGGAGCTGTTTTTT	CASSLEAMGPTVAGELFF
.	TRBV7-9	TRBD2	TRBJ2-1	TGTGCCAGCAGCTTTGGTGGTAGCGGGGACAATGAGCAGTTCTTC	CASSFGGSGDNEQFF
few	TRBV5-1	.	TRBJ1-1	TGCGCCAGCAGCTCGGACAGCTCAAACACTGAAGCTTTCTTT	CASSSDSSNTEAFF
.	TRBV29-1	.	TRBJ1-2	TGCAGCGTTCCCGGGCGACAGAACTATGGCTACACCTTC	CSVPGRQNYGYTF
.	TRBV7-6	TRBD1	TRBJ1-1	TGTGCCAGCAGCTGGACAGGGGGCATGGAAGCTTTCTTT	CASSWTGGMEAFF
.	TRBV6-1	.	TRBJ2-1	TGTGCCAGTCGGGACTGGTACAATGAGCAGTTCTTC	CASRDWYNEQFF